This TCR beta chain was obtained from a study of blood T cell repertoires in COVID-19. This CDR3 comprises 12 residues. The ends were cut back, 6 bases at V and 6 bases at J, with 12 bases in the middle. CDR1 MNHEY and CDR2 SVGAGI come from the germline V gene. Generated by immunoSEQ multiplex PCR, the TCRdb table keeps only in-frame clones and is missing some. The sample has around 150,000 clones; just over 85% are singletons. This chain connects TRBV6-5 to TRBJ2-7, with D hard to call. This clonotype was obtained from a man in his 70s with acute or convalescent COVID-19. The sequencing sample was made of peripheral blood. This CDR3 is CASSPSLGEQYF. The CDR3 DNA sequence: TGTGCCAGCAGCCCCAGCCTAGGCGAGCAGTACTTC.